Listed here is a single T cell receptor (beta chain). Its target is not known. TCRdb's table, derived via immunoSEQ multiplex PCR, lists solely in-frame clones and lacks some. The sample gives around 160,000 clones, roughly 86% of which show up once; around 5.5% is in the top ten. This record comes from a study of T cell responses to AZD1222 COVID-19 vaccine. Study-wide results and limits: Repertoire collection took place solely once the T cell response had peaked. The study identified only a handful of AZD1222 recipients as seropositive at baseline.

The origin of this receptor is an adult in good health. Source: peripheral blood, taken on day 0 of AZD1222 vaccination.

The CDR3 region is CASNGQGARGYTF. The CDR3, as DNA: TGTGCCAGCAATGGACAGGGGGCGCGGGGCTACACCTTC. V usage is TRBV2 and J usage is TRBJ1-2; TRBD1 matches at 11 bases. CDR3 length: 13 residues. The germline V gene has CDR1 SNHLY and CDR2 FYNNEI. Trimming took 7 bases from V and 8 from J; bases not matched to a gene: 6.